The present T cell receptor (beta chain) was sequenced within a study (dated by TCRdb to the mid-2010s). As for the study more broadly: The study examined whether tumor-infiltrating Tregs in breast cancer are drawn from blood Tregs or arise in situ by conversion from other CD4+ T cell subsets.

The sample holds many counts of this clonotype. Its antigen has not been determined. Base qualities are not provided; no much larger clone lies one nucleotide away. For CDR1 and CDR2, the germline V gene lists SGHTA and FQGNSA. The CDR3 sequence holds 16 residues, the cysteine and phenylalanine included. The retained sequence is limited to the CDR3, 48 bases, with the frame set at the first base. V is pared back by 1 base and J by 0 bases, with 7 bases lying between the germline termini. CD4+CD25+CD127-/low cells were isolated as Tregs. Tregs, naive and memory CD4+ T cells from tumor, blood and ipsilateral draining lymph nodes of five breast cancer patients underwent full-length TCR alpha and beta sequencing. Tumor tissue, along with lymph nodes from ipsilateral axillary dissection, was perfused with PBS, minced, and then digested using collagenase I and hyaluronidase. A purity exceeding 90% was confirmed by FACS for the sorted cell populations.

Amplification of full-length TCR variable regions was done by 5' RACE PCR using constant-region reverse primers, and this step was followed by semi-nested PCR with Nested Universal Primer A. Using the ReliaPrep RNA Cell Miniprep System, total RNA was extracted, and the SMARTer RACE 5'/3' Kit was then used to reverse transcribe the RNA into 5'RACE-ready cDNA. An Illumina MiSeq was used to sequence the full-length TCR alpha and beta libraries, which had been barcoded with multiplex adaptors. In the original analysis: For each of nine subset-tissue groups, sequencing data from the five patients were combined, and the groups were compared by unsupervised clustering of TCR gene usage. The Morisita-Horn index was used to calculate repertoire similarity, with shared sequences weighted by how much each contributed to each repertoire. Clones were called with MiXCR by TCRdb after fastp trimmed the public reads at Q25, and only in-frame beta chains were retained. Duplicate CDR3 protein sequences are folded into a single record with the most common DNA and genes. These V and J calls rely on TCRdb rather than the paper's analysis. The sample profile shows some 32,000 distinct CDR3 sequences; around 27% of them were found once. Clones ranked in the top ten supply approximately 2.4% of the sample.

The full study reports these points: Tumor memory CD4+ T cell TCR gene usage clustered with blood and lymph node memory CD4+ cells and lymph node naive CD4+ cells. Tumor-infiltrating Treg TCR alpha and beta sequences overlapped most with tumor naive CD4+ T cells, then with blood naive CD4+ T cells. The validation in the larger cohort was limited to a single TCR beta V-J rearrangement instead of whole repertoires.

This TCR derives from a female donor with breast cancer. The chain uses TRBV7-2 and TRBJ1-6, and the D gene may be TRBD1, 6 bases matching. What was sequenced was tumor-infiltrating Tregs sorted from the breast tumor. The DNA sequence follows: TGTGCCAGCAGCTTAGAGGACAGCTCCTATAATTCACCCCTCCACTTT. This translates into CASSLEDSSYNSPLHF.